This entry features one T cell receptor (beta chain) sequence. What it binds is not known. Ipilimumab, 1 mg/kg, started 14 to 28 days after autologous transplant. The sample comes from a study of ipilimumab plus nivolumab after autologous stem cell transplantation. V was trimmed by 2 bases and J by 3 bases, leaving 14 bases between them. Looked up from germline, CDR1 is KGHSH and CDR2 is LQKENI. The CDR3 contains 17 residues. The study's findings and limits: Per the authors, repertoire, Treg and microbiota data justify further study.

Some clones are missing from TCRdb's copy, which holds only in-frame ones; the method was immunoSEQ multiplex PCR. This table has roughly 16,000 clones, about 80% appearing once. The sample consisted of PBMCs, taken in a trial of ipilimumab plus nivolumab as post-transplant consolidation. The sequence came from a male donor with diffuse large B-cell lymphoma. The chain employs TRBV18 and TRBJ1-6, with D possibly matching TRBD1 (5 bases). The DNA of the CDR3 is TGTGCCAGCTCACCAACAGGTCAGACCTACTATAATTCACCCCTCCACTTT. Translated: CASSPTGQTYYNSPLHF.